This T cell receptor beta chain derives from a study of T cell responses to AZD1222 COVID-19 vaccine. CDR3 length: 13 residues. Trimming removed 3 bases at V and 11 bases at J, with 16 bases between. Germline CDR1 is SNHLY and CDR2 is FYNNEI. The assay was immunoSEQ multiplex PCR, and TCRdb's table has in-frame clones only and misses some. The sample lists some 120,000 clones, around 89% seen once, with more than 9.5% in the top ten. Study results and limitations: In a largely white British group with more females than males, clonal diversity was possibly underestimated. Per reports, nearly half of all spike-specific TCRs target regions that are unmutated in variants. Repertoires were obtained solely post-peak T cell response. Just six AZD1222 recipients were seropositive at baseline.

As concerns this clone: Its antigen is not identified.

Specimen: peripheral blood, collected on day 0 of MenACWY control vaccination. The V gene is TRBV2, the J gene TRBJ1-1; D is perhaps TRBD1 (6 bases). The receptor's source is an adult in good health. The CDR3 loop is CASSEWGAGSAFF. The CDR3 bases are TGTGCCAGCAGTGAGTGGGGGGCTGGGTCGGCTTTCTTT.